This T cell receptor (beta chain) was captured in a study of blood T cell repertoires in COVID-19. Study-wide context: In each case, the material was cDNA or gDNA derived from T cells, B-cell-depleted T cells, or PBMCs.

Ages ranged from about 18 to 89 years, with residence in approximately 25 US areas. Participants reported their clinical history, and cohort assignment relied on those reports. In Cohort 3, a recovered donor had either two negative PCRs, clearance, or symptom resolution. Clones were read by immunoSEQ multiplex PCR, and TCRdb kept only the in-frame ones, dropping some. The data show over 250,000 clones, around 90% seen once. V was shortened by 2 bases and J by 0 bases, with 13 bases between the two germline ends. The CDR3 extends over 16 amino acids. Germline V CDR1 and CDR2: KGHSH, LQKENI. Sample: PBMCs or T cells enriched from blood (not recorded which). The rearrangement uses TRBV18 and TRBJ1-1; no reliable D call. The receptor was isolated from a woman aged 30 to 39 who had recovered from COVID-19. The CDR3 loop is CASSPTDSLLNTEAFF. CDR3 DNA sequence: TGTGCCAGCTCACCAACTGACTCTCTGTTGAACACTGAAGCTTTCTTT. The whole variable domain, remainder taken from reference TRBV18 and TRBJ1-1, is NAGVMQNPRHLVRRRGQEARLRCSPMKGHSHVYWYRQLPEEGLKFMVYLQKENIIDESGMPKERFSAEFPKEGPSILRIQQVVRGDSAAYFCASSPTDSLLNTEAFFGQGTRLTVV.